The rows below give T cell receptor beta chains drawn from one sample of a study of T cell changes during pregnancy in multiple sclerosis. Assay used: immunoSEQ multiplex PCR; TCRdb lists only in-frame clones, some missing. The data contain tens of thousands of clones, approximately 95% of them seen just once; the ten biggest clones take up more than 0.9%. Sequences were derived from peripheral blood, sampled in the first trimester of pregnancy. These receptor sequences come from a female donor with multiple sclerosis, enrolled in a pregnancy study. The CDR3 runs from the conserved cysteine through the conserved F or W. The D gene is left open where the match is weak. Part of the rows lack a size; the others show once, few, many or a class for expanded clones.

-	TRBV7-8	TRBJ1-5	-	CASSLAAGGLENQPQHF	TGTGCCAGCAGCTTAGCAGCGGGGGGCTTAGAGAATCAGCCCCAGCATTTT
once	TRBV5-1	TRBJ2-2	TRBD2	CASSAVGAGANTGELFF	TGCGCCAGCAGCGCCGTGGGAGCGGGGGCGAACACCGGGGAGCTGTTTTTT
-	TRBV7-2	TRBJ1-6	-	CASSRELGMSSPLHF	TGTGCCAGCAGCCGGGAGCTGGGGATGAGTTCACCCCTCCACTTT
-	TRBV4-3	TRBJ1-1	TRBD1	CASSQEITGGAGTEAFF	TGCGCCAGCAGCCAAGAAATTACAGGGGGCGCGGGAACTGAAGCTTTCTTT
-	TRBV9	TRBJ2-1	TRBD2	CASSASGTTYNEQFF	TGTGCCAGCAGCGCTAGCGGGACGACCTACAATGAGCAGTTCTTC
-	TRBV6-6	TRBJ1-2	TRBD1	CASSLPGQINYGYTF	TGTGCCAGCAGTTTGCCGGGACAGATTAACTATGGCTACACCTTC
-	TRBV7-6	TRBJ2-3	TRBD2	CASSRGSGRFALDTQYF	TGTGCCAGCAGCCGGGGGAGCGGGAGGTTCGCTCTGGATACGCAGTATTTT
-	TRBV11-2	TRBJ1-2	-	CASSLGTGMVTF	TGTGCCAGCAGCTTAGGAACAGGGATGGTGACCTTC
-	TRBV4-1	TRBJ2-2	-	CASSQEGLGAAYTGELFF	TGCGCCAGCAGCCAAGAAGGTCTAGGGGCAGCATACACCGGGGAGCTGTTTTTT
-	TRBV29-1	TRBJ1-2	TRBD1	CSVEPARGRKAGYTF	TGCAGCGTTGAGCCCGCCAGGGGGCGCAAAGCGGGCTACACCTTC
-	TRBV7-2	TRBJ1-4	-	CASSFFSATNEKLFF	TGTGCCAGCAGCTTTTTCAGTGCAACTAATGAAAAACTGTTTTTT
-	TRBV5-1	TRBJ2-2	TRBD2	CASSYGTRTGELFF	TGCGCCAGCAGCTACGGGACTAGGACCGGGGAGCTGTTTTTT
-	TRBV5-1	TRBJ2-3	TRBD2	CASTPRAGGLDTQYF	TGCGCCAGCACCCCCCGGGCGGGGGGGTTAGATACGCAGTATTTT
-	TRBV5-1	TRBJ1-4	-	CASSTAGAEKLFF	TGCGCCAGCAGCACGGCGGGGGCCGAAAAACTGTTTTTT
once	TRBV5-5	TRBJ2-7	-	CASSFSTATYEQYF	TGTGCCAGCAGCTTCTCGACAGCAACCTACGAGCAGTACTTC
-	TRBV6-1	TRBJ1-3	-	CATTGGSGNTIYF	TGTGCCACCACCGGGGGTTCTGGAAACACCATATATTTT
-	TRBV7-2	TRBJ1-2	-	CASSFDTGANYGYTF	TGTGCCAGCAGCTTTGATACCGGAGCTAACTATGGCTACACCTTC
-	TRBV25-1	TRBJ2-5	-	CASSEGRAGLFRETQYF	TGTGCCAGCAGTGAGGGGCGAGCAGGTCTTTTTCGTGAGACCCAGTACTTC
-	TRBV2	TRBJ2-5	-	CASSRGATYQETQYF	TGTGCCAGCAGCCGGGGGGCGACATACCAAGAGACCCAGTACTTC
-	TRBV5-5	TRBJ1-2	-	CASSQTGGAKSYGYTF	TGTGCCAGCAGCCAGACCGGGGGGGCGAAGAGCTATGGCTACACCTTC
once	TRBV1	TRBJ2-5	-	CTSSLTSGGARETQYF	TGCACCAGCAGCCTGACTAGCGGGGGGGCCAGAGAGACCCAGTACTTC
-	TRBV6-1	TRBJ2-7	-	CASSEKASPGEQYF	TGTGCCAGCAGTGAAAAGGCGTCCCCGGGGGAGCAGTACTTC
-	TRBV5-1	TRBJ2-7	-	CASSLGQGPLYEQYF	TGCGCCAGCAGCTTGGGTCAGGGTCCCCTCTACGAGCAGTACTTC
-	TRBV5-1	TRBJ2-5	-	CASSLVQQETQYF	TGCGCCAGCAGCTTGGTCCAGCAAGAGACCCAGTACTTC
-	TRBV18	TRBJ1-3	-	CASSPLGADSWSGNTIYF	TGTGCCAGCTCACCACTTGGAGCAGACAGTTGGTCGGGAAACACCATATATTTT
-	TRBV10-3	TRBJ1-1	-	CAINDKPGLNTEAFF	TGTGCCATCAATGACAAGCCGGGTTTGAACACTGAAGCTTTCTTT
-	TRBV5-6	TRBJ1-2	-	CASSLAGGLGYGYTF	TGTGCCAGCAGCTTGGCGGGGGGGCTAGGGTATGGCTACACCTTC
-	TRBV2	TRBJ2-7	TRBD1	CASSEWDRSGEQYF	TGTGCCAGCAGTGAGTGGGACAGGTCGGGAGAGCAGTACTTC
-	TRBV5-4	TRBJ2-7	-	CASSSGQVRGVYEQYF	TGTGCCAGCAGCTCTGGACAAGTACGAGGAGTCTACGAGCAGTACTTC
-	TRBV7-8	TRBJ1-2	-	CASSLLTENYGYTF	TGTGCCAGCAGCTTACTGACGGAGAACTATGGCTACACCTTC
-	TRBV7-6	TRBJ1-5	-	CASSLGRNQPQHF	TGTGCCAGCAGCTTAGGCAGAAATCAGCCCCAGCATTTT
-	TRBV19	TRBJ2-1	TRBD1	CASRALGQGRYNEQFF	TGTGCCAGTCGTGCCCTAGGACAGGGTCGCTACAATGAGCAGTTCTTC
-	TRBV19	TRBJ2-5	-	CASSGYGTPRGTQYF	TGTGCCAGTAGTGGTTACGGGACACCGAGAGGGACCCAGTACTTC
-	TRBV2	TRBJ2-1	TRBD1	CASSGDRGKEQFF	TGTGCCAGCAGTGGGGACAGGGGGAAAGAGCAGTTCTTC
-	TRBV29-1	TRBJ2-2	TRBD2	CSAGTSGGAGPGELFF	TGCAGCGCGGGGACTAGCGGGGGGGCCGGCCCCGGGGAGCTGTTTTTT
-	TRBV6-1	TRBJ1-6	TRBD1	CASSLGTGGDSPLHF	TGTGCCAGCAGCCTGGGGACAGGCGGGGATTCACCCCTCCACTTT
few	TRBV28	TRBJ2-5	TRBD2	CASSSAGGPDF	TGTGCCAGCAGTTCGGCGGGAGGCCCAGACTTC
-	TRBV5-1	TRBJ2-5	-	CASSRGARETQYF	TGCGCCAGCAGCCGCGGGGCACGGGAGACCCAGTACTTC
-	TRBV5-1	TRBJ2-7	-	CATSEVPGEQYF	TGCGCCACTTCGGAGGTCCCGGGAGAGCAGTACTTC
-	TRBV27	TRBJ1-1	-	CASSLNGLINTEAFF	TGTGCCAGCAGTTTAAACGGACTGATCAACACTGAAGCTTTCTTT
-	TRBV9	TRBJ2-5	TRBD1	CASSPREQGVETQYF	TGTGCCAGCAGCCCGAGAGAACAGGGGGTAGAGACCCAGTACTTC
-	TRBV7-3	TRBJ2-7	-	CASSLTIWLPLYEQYF	TGTGCCAGCAGCTTAACCATATGGCTCCCCCTCTACGAGCAGTACTTC
-	TRBV19	TRBJ1-5	-	CASRARQDRLNQPQHF	TGTGCCAGTAGGGCCAGGCAGGATCGTTTAAATCAGCCCCAGCATTTT
-	TRBV9	TRBJ1-6	-	CASSLESNSPLHF	TGTGCCAGCAGCCTCGAGTCAAATTCACCCCTCCACTTT
few	TRBV19	TRBJ2-7	-	CASSIQGPYEQYF	TGTGCCAGTAGTATTCAGGGGCCCTACGAGCAGTACTTC